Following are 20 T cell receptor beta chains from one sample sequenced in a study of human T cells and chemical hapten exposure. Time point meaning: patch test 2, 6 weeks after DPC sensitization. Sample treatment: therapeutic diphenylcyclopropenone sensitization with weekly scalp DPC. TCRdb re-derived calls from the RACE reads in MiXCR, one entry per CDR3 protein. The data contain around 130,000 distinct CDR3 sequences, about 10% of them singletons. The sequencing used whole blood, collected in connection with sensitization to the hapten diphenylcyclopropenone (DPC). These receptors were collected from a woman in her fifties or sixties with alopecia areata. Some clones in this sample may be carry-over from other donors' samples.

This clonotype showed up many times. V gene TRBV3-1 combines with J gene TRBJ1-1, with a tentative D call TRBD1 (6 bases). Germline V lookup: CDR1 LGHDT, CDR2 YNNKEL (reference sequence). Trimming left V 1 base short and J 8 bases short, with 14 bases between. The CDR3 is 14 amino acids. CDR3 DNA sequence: TGTGCCAGCAGCCAAGGGGACATTCGGGGCGAAGCTTTCTTT. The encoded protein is CASSQGDIRGEAFF.

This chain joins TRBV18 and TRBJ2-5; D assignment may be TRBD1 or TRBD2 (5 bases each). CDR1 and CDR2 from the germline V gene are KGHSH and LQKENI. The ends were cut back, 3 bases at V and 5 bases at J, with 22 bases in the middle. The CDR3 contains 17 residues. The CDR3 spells CASSPQIGTGPRETQYF. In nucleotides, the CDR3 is TGTGCCAGCTCACCTCAAATAGGGACCGGACCCCGGGAGACCCAGTACTTC.

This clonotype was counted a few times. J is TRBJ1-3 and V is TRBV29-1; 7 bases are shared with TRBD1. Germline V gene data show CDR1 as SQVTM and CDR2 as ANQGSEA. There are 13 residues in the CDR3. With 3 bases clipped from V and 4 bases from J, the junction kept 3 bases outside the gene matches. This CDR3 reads CSVEKDRGNTIYF. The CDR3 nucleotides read TGCAGCGTTGAGAAGGACAGGGGAAACACCATATATTTT.

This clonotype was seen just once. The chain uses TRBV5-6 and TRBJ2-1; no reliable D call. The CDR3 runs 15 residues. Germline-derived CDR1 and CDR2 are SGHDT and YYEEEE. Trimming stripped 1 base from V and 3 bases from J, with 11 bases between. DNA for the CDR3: TGTGCCAGCAGCTTGCTGCCCGTGGTCTACAATGAGCAGTTCTTC. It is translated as CASSLLPVVYNEQFF.

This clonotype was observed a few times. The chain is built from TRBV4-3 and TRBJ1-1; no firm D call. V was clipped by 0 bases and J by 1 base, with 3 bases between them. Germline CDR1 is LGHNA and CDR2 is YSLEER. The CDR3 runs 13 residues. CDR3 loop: CASSQEENTEAFF. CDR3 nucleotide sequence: TGCGCCAGCAGCCAAGAGGAGAACACTGAAGCTTTCTTT.

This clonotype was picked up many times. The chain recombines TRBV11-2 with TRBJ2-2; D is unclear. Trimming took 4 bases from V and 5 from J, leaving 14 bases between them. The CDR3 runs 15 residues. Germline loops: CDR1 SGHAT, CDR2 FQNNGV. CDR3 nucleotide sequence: TGTGCCAGCAGCTCCTGGACGGGCAGAACCGGGGAGCTGTTTTTT. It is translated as CASSSWTGRTGELFF.

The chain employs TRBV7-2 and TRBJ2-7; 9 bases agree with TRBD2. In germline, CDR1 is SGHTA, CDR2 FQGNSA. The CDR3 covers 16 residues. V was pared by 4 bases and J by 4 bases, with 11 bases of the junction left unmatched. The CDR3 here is CASSSRAGGPGYEQYF. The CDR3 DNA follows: TGTGCCAGCAGCTCTCGCGCGGGAGGGCCTGGGTACGAGCAGTACTTC. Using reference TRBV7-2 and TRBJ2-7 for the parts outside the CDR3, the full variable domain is GAGVSQSPSNKVTEKGKDVELRCDPISGHTALYWYRQSLGQGLEFLIYFQGNSAPDKSGLPSDRFSAERTGGSVSTLTIQRTQQEDSAVYLCASSSRAGGPGYEQYFGPGTRLTVT.

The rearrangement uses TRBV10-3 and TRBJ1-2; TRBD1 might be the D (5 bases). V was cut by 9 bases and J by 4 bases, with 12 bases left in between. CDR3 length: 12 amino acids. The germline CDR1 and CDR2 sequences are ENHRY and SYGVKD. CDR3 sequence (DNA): TGTGCCATAAAGGGAGGGACCTATGGCTACACCTTC. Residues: CAIKGGTYGYTF.

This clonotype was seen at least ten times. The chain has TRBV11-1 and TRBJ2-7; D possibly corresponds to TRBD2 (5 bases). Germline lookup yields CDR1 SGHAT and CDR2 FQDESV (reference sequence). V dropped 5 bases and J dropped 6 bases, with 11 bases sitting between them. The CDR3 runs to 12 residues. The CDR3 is CASSRSGVEQYF. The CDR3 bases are TGTGCCAGCAGCCGATCCGGGGTCGAGCAGTACTTC.

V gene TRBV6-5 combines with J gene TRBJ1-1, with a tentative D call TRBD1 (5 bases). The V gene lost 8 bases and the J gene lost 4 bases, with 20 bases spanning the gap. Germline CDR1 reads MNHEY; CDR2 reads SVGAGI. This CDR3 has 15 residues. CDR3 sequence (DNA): TGTGCCAGCTTCCCTGAGGGGCCCTGGTCCACTGAAGCTTTCTTT. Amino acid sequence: CASFPEGPWSTEAFF.

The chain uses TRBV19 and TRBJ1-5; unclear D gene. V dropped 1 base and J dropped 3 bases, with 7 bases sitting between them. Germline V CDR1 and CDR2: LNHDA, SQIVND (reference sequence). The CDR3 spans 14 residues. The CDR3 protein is CASSIGASNQPQHF. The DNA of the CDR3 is TGTGCCAGTAGTATAGGTGCATCCAATCAGCCCCAGCATTTT.

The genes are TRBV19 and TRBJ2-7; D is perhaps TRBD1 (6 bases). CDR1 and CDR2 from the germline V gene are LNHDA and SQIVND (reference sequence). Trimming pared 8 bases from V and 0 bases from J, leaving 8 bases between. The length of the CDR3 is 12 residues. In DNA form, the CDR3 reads TGTGCCAGTCGGGACACCTCCTACGAGCAGTACTTC. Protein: CASRDTSYEQYF.

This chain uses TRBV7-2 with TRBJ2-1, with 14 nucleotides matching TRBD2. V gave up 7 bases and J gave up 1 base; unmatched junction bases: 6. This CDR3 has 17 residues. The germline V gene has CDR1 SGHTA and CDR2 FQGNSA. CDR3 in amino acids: CASTRGTSGSSYNEQFF. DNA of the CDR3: TGTGCCAGCACCCGCGGGACTAGCGGGAGTTCCTACAATGAGCAGTTCTTC.

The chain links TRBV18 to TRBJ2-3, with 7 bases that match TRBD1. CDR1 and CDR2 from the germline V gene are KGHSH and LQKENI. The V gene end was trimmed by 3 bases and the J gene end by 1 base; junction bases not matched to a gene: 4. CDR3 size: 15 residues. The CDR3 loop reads CASSPRGRGTDTQYF. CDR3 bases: TGTGCCAGCTCACCGAGGGGGCGGGGCACAGATACGCAGTATTTT.

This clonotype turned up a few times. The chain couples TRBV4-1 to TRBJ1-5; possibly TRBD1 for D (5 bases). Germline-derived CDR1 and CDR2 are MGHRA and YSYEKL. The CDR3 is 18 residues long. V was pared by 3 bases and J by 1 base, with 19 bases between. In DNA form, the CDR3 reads TGCGCCAGCAGCCAGACCCCTCTCCAGGGTGAGAGCAATCAGCCCCAGCATTTT. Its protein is CASSQTPLQGESNQPQHF.

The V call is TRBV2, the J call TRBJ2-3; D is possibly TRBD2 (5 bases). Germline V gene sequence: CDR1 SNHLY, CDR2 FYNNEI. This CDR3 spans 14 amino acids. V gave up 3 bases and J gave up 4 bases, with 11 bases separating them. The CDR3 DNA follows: TGTGCCAGCAGTGAGGACGCGGGCCCAGATACGCAGTATTTT. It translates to CASSEDAGPDTQYF.

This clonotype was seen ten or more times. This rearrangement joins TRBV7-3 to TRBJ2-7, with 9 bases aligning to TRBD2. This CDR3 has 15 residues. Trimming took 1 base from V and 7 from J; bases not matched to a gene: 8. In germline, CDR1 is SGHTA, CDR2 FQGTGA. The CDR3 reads CASSLNGGRAGEQYF. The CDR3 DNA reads TGTGCCAGCAGCTTAAATGGCGGGAGGGCCGGAGAGCAGTACTTC.

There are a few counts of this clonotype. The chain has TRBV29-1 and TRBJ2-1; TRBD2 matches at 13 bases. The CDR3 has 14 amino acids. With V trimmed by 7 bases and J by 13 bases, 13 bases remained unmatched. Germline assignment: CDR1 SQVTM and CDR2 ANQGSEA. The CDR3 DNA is TGCAGCGCTTCCCCGGGACTAGCGGGACAAGGACAGTTCTTC. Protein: CSASPGLAGQGQFF.

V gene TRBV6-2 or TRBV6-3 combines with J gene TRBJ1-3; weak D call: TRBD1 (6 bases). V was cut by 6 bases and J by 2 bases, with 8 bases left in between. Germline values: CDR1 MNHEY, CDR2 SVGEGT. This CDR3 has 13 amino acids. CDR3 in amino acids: CASSYRAGNTIYF. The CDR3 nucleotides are TGTGCCAGCAGCTACAGGGCTGGAAACACCATATATTTT.

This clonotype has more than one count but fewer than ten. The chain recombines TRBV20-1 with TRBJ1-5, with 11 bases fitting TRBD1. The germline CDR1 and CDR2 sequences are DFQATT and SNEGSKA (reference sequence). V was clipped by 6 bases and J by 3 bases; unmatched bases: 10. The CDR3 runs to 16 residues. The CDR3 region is CSALPDRGRINQPQHF. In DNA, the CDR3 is TGCAGTGCCCTTCCGGACAGGGGGCGGATCAATCAGCCCCAGCATTTT.